Reported below is one T cell receptor beta chain. Its antigen is as yet unknown. The source of the sample is a study of molecular identifiers for immune sequencing clone quantification. General observations from the study: Same-barcode identical TCR molecules could make highly expanded clones look smaller than they are.

CDR3 size: 15 residues. Germline V gives CDR1 SGHAT, CDR2 FQNNGV. V lost 5 bases to trimming and J lost 6 bases, with 16 bases between them. With listed TCR primers and previously described methods, bulk TCR libraries were prepared. TCRdb reanalysed the PCR reads using MiXCR and keeps one entry per CDR3 protein. Altogether about 510,000 distinct CDR3 sequences are present, around 23% being singletons, with the ten largest covering over 0.6%. Libraries used 20,000 to 1,000,000 sorted naive CD8 T cells and 10%, 30% or 50% RNA input. The rearrangement uses TRBV11-2 and TRBJ2-2, with unresolved D. The origin of this receptor is a human donor in good health. Some libraries in this study had Jurkat cell RNA spiked in. The sequenced sample consisted of naive CD8+ T cells from blood, with Jurkat cell RNA spiked in. Subset specified: FACS-sorted CD8+CD4-CCR7+CD45RA+ naive T cells. The CDR3 here is CASSPTGMGSGELFF. In DNA, the CDR3 is TGTGCCAGCAGCCCGACTGGGATGGGCTCCGGGGAGCTGTTTTTT. The full variable domain, with the rest looked up from reference TRBV11-2 and TRBJ2-2, is EAGVAQSPRYKIIEKRQSVAFWCNPISGHATLYWYQQILGQGPKLLIQFQNNGVVDDSQLPKDRFSAERLKGVDSTLKIQPAKLEDSAVYLCASSPTGMGSGELFFGEGSRLTVL.